In its sample, the clone carrying this T cell receptor beta chain was seen many times. Its specificity is not known. The data belong to a study of T cell repertoires in cytomegalovirus infection. TCRdb itself ran the reads through MiXCR, one entry per CDR3 protein. The profile shows under 200,000 distinct CDR3 sequences, about a tenth of them singletons. General study results and limits: CMV-specific TCR beta clonotypes restricted by HLA-C dominated the ex vivo response.

Germline V gene lookup returns CDR1 MDHEN and CDR2 SYDVKM. This CDR3 has 18 residues. Unmatched junction bases numbered 12, after V lost 4 bases and J lost 3 bases. The rearrangement uses TRBV28 and TRBJ1-2, with 12 nucleotides matching TRBD1. The sequence was collected from a human donor in good health (CMV status not recorded). Some clones in this sample may be carry-over from other donors' samples. The sample comprised PBMCs. The chain's CDR3 is CASSSDSGQGARDYGYTF. DNA of the CDR3: TGTGCCAGCAGTTCCGACTCGGGACAGGGGGCGCGCGACTATGGCTACACCTTC.